The next 30 T cell receptor beta chains were all read from a single sample in a study of CD8+ T cells in alopecia areata. RNA was extracted and reverse transcribed into cDNA as the sequencing template. Repertoires were generated with immunoSEQ multiplex PCR, while TCRdb's copy carries only in-frame clones and drops some. The table includes 190,000 or so clones, roughly 50% detected once. Treatment reported: oral pan-JAK inhibitor, 5-10 mg twice daily. Sample: CD8+ T cells sorted from blood, taken at week 24, from a patient treated with tofacitinib. The receptors shown here come from a human donor with alopecia areata.

This chain joins TRBV13 and TRBJ2-2; D not resolved. This CDR3 contains 11 residues. Germline CDR1 is PRHDT and CDR2 is FYEKMQ (reference sequence). Trimming stripped 5 bases from V and 5 bases from J, with 3 bases between. This chain's CDR3 is CASSKTGELFF. DNA for the CDR3: TGTGCCAGCAGCAAGACCGGGGAGCTGTTTTTT. Variable domain in full (rest from reference TRBV13 and TRBJ2-2): AAGVIQSPRHLIKEKRETATLKCYPIPRHDTVYWYQQGPGQDPQFLISFYEKMQSDKGSIPDRFSAQQFSDYHSELNMSSLELGDSALYFCASSKTGELFFGEGSRLTVL.

The rearrangement links TRBV2 to TRBJ2-3; possibly TRBD2 for D (5 bases). CDR1 is SNHLY and CDR2 is FYNNEI in the germline V gene. The germline V and J ends were trimmed by 8 bases and 6 bases, with 15 bases remaining between them. The CDR3 extends over 13 amino acids. The CDR3 reads CASSRRGEDTQYF. The CDR3 coding sequence is TGTGCCAGCTCACGCCGGGGAGAGGATACGCAGTATTTT.

V and J are TRBV10-2 and TRBJ2-3; D is uncertain. Germline lookup yields CDR1 WSHSY and CDR2 SAAADI. The CDR3 spans 14 residues. Trimming removed 2 bases from V and 6 bases from J, with 12 bases in between. CDR3 loop: CASSETRLDDTQYF. DNA for the CDR3: TGCGCCAGCAGTGAGACCCGTCTGGACGATACGCAGTATTTT.

The V gene is TRBV4-1, the J gene TRBJ2-1; no definite D call. From germline, CDR1 is MGHRA and CDR2 YSYEKL. CDR3 length: 12 residues. V lost 0 bases and J lost 10, with 7 bases in between. The CDR3 bases are TGCGCCAGCAGCCAAGACTTTTCAGAGCAGTTCTTC. It encodes CASSQDFSEQFF.

The CDR3 sequence is CAWRGSGGALDTQYF. In DNA form, the CDR3 reads TGTGCCTGGAGAGGCTCTGGGGGGGCCTTAGATACGCAGTATTTT. The chain couples TRBV30 to TRBJ2-3, with D maybe TRBD2 (7 bases). Germline CDR1 and CDR2: GTSNPN and SVGIG (reference sequence). The CDR3 is 15 amino acids. The V and J ends lost 3 bases and 5 bases respectively, with 18 bases between them.

CDR3 nucleotides: TGTGCCAGTAGTATAGATCTGAGTCTAGCGGGAAACGCCCAGTACTTC. As protein: CASSIDLSLAGNAQYF. This rearrangement joins TRBV19 to TRBJ2-5; 9 nucleotides match TRBD2. Germline CDR1 and CDR2: LNHDA and SQIVND (reference sequence). V dropped 0 bases and J dropped 9; count of bases not matched to a gene: 11. The CDR3 extends over 16 amino acids.

This rearrangement joins TRBV29-1 to TRBJ2-2, with D maybe TRBD2 (5 bases). Germline V CDR1 and CDR2: SQVTM, ANQGSEA. There are 12 residues in the CDR3. The ends were cut back, 5 bases at V and 4 bases at J, with 8 bases in the middle. DNA for the CDR3: TGCAGCGTTTCCGGGGTCACCGGGGAGCTGTTTTTT. Translating it yields CSVSGVTGELFF.

The chain is built from TRBV7-9 and TRBJ1-1, with D maybe TRBD1 (6 bases). The CDR3 is 16 amino acids. The V end was cut by 2 bases, the J end by 0 bases, with 13 bases between. Germline-derived CDR1 and CDR2 are SEHNR and FQNEAQ (reference sequence). The CDR3 loop is CASSLPRDTVNTEAFF. CDR3 DNA: TGTGCCAGCAGCTTACCCCGGGACACCGTGAACACTGAAGCTTTCTTT.

This clone turned up a few times. The chain joins TRBV15 to TRBJ2-7; TRBD1 aligns across 9 bases. Per germline, CDR1 LNHNV and CDR2 YYDKDF (reference sequence). This CDR3 has 16 amino acids. After removal of 2 bases from V and 3 bases from J, the junction contained 8 bases not matched to a gene. The CDR3 reads CATSRLQGAGGYEQYF. The CDR3, as DNA: TGTGCCACCAGCAGATTACAGGGGGCAGGTGGCTACGAGCAGTACTTC.

The chain has TRBV25-1 and TRBJ2-5, with D unresolved. Trimming left V 1 base short and J 3 bases short, with 9 bases between. Germline lookup yields CDR1 MGHDK and CDR2 SYGVNS. This CDR3 spans 14 amino acids. In DNA form, the CDR3 reads TGTGCCAGCAGTGAATTCGTTAGGGAAGAGACCCAGTACTTC. The encoded protein is CASSEFVREETQYF. Using reference TRBV25-1 and TRBJ2-5 for the parts outside the CDR3, the full variable domain is EADIYQTPRYLVIGTGKKITLECSQTMGHDKMYWYQQDPGMELHLIHYSYGVNSTEKGDLSSESTVSRIRTEHFPLTLESARPSHTSQYLCASSEFVREETQYFGPGTRLLVL.

Note on this clone: The sample carries other DNA sequences with the same CDR3. The chain recombines TRBV9 with TRBJ1-1, with D perhaps matching TRBD1 (5 bases). The germline V gene encodes CDR1 SGDLS and CDR2 YYNGEE. This CDR3 comprises 12 residues. V lost 2 bases and J 4 bases, leaving 6 bases between the germline ends. The CDR3 reads CASSVGGTEAFF. The CDR3 DNA reads TGTGCCAGCAGCGTTGGGGGCACTGAAGCTTTCTTT.

The CDR3 coding sequence is TGCAGCGTTGAAGGGGGACTAGCGACAGATACGCAGTATTTT. Translating gives CSVEGGLATDTQYF. The rearrangement links TRBV29-1 to TRBJ2-3; 10 nucleotides match TRBD2. The trim removed 1 base at V and 3 bases at J, leaving 1 base unmatched. Germline values: CDR1 SQVTM, CDR2 ANQGSEA. The CDR3 covers 14 residues.

This chain connects TRBV7-2 to TRBJ1-4; 9 bases match TRBD1. The CDR3 has 15 residues. V shed 5 bases, J shed 8 bases, and the junction held 9 bases outside the gene matches. CDR1 and CDR2 from the germline V gene are SGHTA and FQGNSA. The CDR3 is CASSPGTGWNEKLFF. Written as DNA, the CDR3 is TGTGCCAGCAGCCCCGGGACAGGGTGGAACGAAAAACTGTTTTTT.

In DNA, the CDR3 is TGTGCCAGCAGCGGTGGGAGAAGGGCTTACGAGCAGTACTTC. It codes for CASSGGRRAYEQYF. V is TRBV7-9 and J is TRBJ2-7, with D tentatively TRBD2 (5 bases). The CDR3 covers 14 residues. Per germline, CDR1 SEHNR and CDR2 FQNEAQ (reference sequence). Trimming removed 5 bases from V and 4 bases from J, with 15 bases in between.

CDR3 protein: CASSRFAGSETQYF. CDR3 nucleotide sequence: TGTGCCAGCAGTCGCTTTGCGGGGAGTGAGACCCAGTACTTC. The chain couples TRBV11-2 to TRBJ2-5, with D possibly TRBD2 on 6 matching bases. The V end was cut by 6 bases, the J end by 5 bases, with 16 bases between. Looked up from germline, CDR1 is SGHAT and CDR2 is FQNNGV. There are 14 residues in the CDR3.

This clone was seen only a few times. This chain links TRBV10-2 with TRBJ2-3; D not certain. Germline V gene sequence: CDR1 WSHSY, CDR2 SAAADI. This CDR3 region has 12 residues. Trimming pared 3 bases from V and 4 bases from J, leaving 5 bases between. The CDR3 protein is CASSEVADTQYF. The CDR3 nucleotides read TGCGCCAGCAGTGAAGTGGCAGATACGCAGTATTTT.

The genes are TRBV5-1 and TRBJ1-5; TRBD1 matches 8 bases. Germline-derived CDR1 and CDR2 are SGHRS and YFSETQ. This CDR3 is built from 15 residues. The junction had 8 bases not matched to a gene; V was cut back by 5 bases and J by 4 bases. This CDR3 is CASSSGTGVNQPQHF. The CDR3 nucleotides read TGCGCCAGCAGTTCCGGGACAGGTGTTAATCAGCCCCAGCATTTT.

The chain links TRBV6-1 to TRBJ1-1; a possible D gene is TRBD1 (5 bases). CDR3 length equals 14 residues. V dropped 3 bases and J dropped 2 bases, with 10 bases sitting between them. Looked up from germline, CDR1 is MNHNS and CDR2 is SASEGT. The CDR3 nucleotides are TGTGCCAGCAGTGAGCGGACATCAAACACTGAAGCTTTCTTT. Translating it yields CASSERTSNTEAFF.

The CDR3 sequence: CATSMGQIFTEAFF. Here the CDR3 DNA reads TGTGCCACCAGCATGGGACAAATATTCACTGAAGCTTTCTTT. The chain joins TRBV15 to TRBJ1-1, with D maybe TRBD1 (6 bases). The CDR3 spans 14 residues. Germline V gene sequence: CDR1 LNHNV, CDR2 YYDKDF (reference sequence). Trimming stripped 4 bases from V and 4 bases from J, with 13 bases between.

The CDR3 DNA is TGTGCCAGCAGCTTAGATATCCCGAACACTGAAGCTTTCTTT. This encodes CASSLDIPNTEAFF. V gene TRBV11-2 combines with J gene TRBJ2-2; D not certain. The J call may not be correct, given that the DNA end is closer to TRBJ1-1. Germline V CDR1 and CDR2: SGHAT, FQNNGV. The CDR3 consists of 14 residues.

V gene TRBV6-6 combines with J gene TRBJ1-2; tentatively, D is TRBD1 (6 bases). This CDR3 has 15 residues. Germline CDR1 is MNHNY and CDR2 is SVGAGI (reference sequence). With 6 bases removed from V and 8 bases from J, the gap between germline ends came to 22 bases. DNA of the CDR3: TGTGCCAGCAGGAACCATCTCCAAGGGGGGGAAGGCTACACCTTC. Amino acids: CASRNHLQGGEGYTF.

There are a few counts of this clone. V and J are TRBV30 and TRBJ1-1; D is perhaps TRBD1 (5 bases). Between the trimmed V and J ends, which lost 3 bases and 3 bases, there was a span of 14 bases. CDR3 length: 14 amino acids. The V gene's germline CDR1 is GTSNPN and CDR2 SVGIG (reference sequence). CDR3 sequence (DNA): TGTGCCTGGAGGGGTCGCAGGGCGGACACTGAAGCTTTCTTT. This gives the protein CAWRGRRADTEAFF.

This sequence joins TRBV7-9 and TRBJ1-1; D is ambiguous. This CDR3 contains 14 residues. Germline V CDR1 and CDR2: SEHNR, FQNEAQ (reference sequence). V lost 3 bases, J lost 4 bases, and 12 bases lay in between. The CDR3 sequence is CASSFQSIATEAFF. CDR3 coding DNA: TGTGCCAGCAGCTTCCAATCTATAGCCACTGAAGCTTTCTTT.

This clone showed up just a few times. J is TRBJ1-1 and V is TRBV4-1, with D perhaps TRBD1 (5 bases). Trimming pared 0 bases from V and 10 bases from J, leaving 18 bases between. The CDR3 contains 15 residues. The V gene's germline CDR1 is MGHRA and CDR2 YSYEKL. CDR3 sequence reads: CASSQERGGVDPAFF. The CDR3, as DNA: TGCGCCAGCAGCCAAGAGCGGGGCGGGGTGGATCCAGCTTTCTTT.

The rearrangement joins TRBV4-1 to TRBJ1-6; the D is unclear. The germline CDR1 and CDR2 sequences are MGHRA and YSYEKL. V lost 0 bases, J lost 10 bases, and 13 bases lay in between. CDR3 size: 15 residues. The CDR3 here is CASSQDPGVGSPLHF. CDR3 coding DNA: TGCGCCAGCAGCCAAGATCCTGGGGTGGGGTCACCCCTCCACTTT.

This clone appeared a few times. The V and J genes are TRBV5-1 and TRBJ1-1; D not resolved. V was cut by 0 bases and J by 4 bases, with 10 bases left in between. Germline CDR1 SGHRS, CDR2 YFSETQ. The CDR3 length is 14 residues. The CDR3 DNA reads as TGCGCCAGCAGCTTGGTTCGAGTTAGCACTGAAGCTTTCTTT. Amino acid sequence: CASSLVRVSTEAFF. The full variable domain, in which reference TRBV5-1 and TRBJ1-1 provide the parts outside the CDR3, is KAGVTQTPRYLIKTRGQQVTLSCSPISGHRSVSWYQQTPGQGLQFLFEYFSETQRNKGNFPGRFSGRQFSNSRSEMNVSTLELGDSALYLCASSLVRVSTEAFFGQGTRLTVV.

The table lists this clone with a few counts. The chain combines TRBV5-1 with TRBJ2-5; D ambiguous. Between the trimmed V and J ends, which lost 4 bases and 1 base, there was a span of 2 bases. The CDR3 totals 11 residues. Germline values: CDR1 SGHRS, CDR2 YFSETQ. For the CDR3, the DNA is TGCGCCAGCAGCACCCAAGAGACCCAGTACTTC. This gives the protein CASSTQETQYF.

The rearrangement joins TRBV19 to TRBJ1-6, with 8 bases aligning to TRBD1. Germline V CDR1 and CDR2: LNHDA, SQIVND (reference sequence). The CDR3 has 15 residues. V dropped 6 bases and J dropped 7; count of bases not matched to a gene: 8. The CDR3 loop is CASSPDRGINSPLHF. DNA of the CDR3: TGTGCCAGTAGCCCAGACAGGGGAATAAATTCACCCCTCCACTTT.

The chain joins TRBV29-1 to TRBJ2-1; the D gene is possibly TRBD1 (5 bases). Between the trimmed V and J ends, which lost 3 bases and 2 bases, there was a span of 11 bases. CDR3 size: 14 residues. Germline lookup yields CDR1 SQVTM and CDR2 ANQGSEA. CDR3 nucleotide sequence: TGCAGCGTTGACCTAGGGGTAGCCTACAATGAGCAGTTCTTC. Amino acids: CSVDLGVAYNEQFF.

This chain uses TRBV4-2 with TRBJ2-7; a possible D gene is TRBD1 (5 bases). V was pared by 1 base and J by 2 bases, with 12 bases between. This CDR3 is built from 15 residues. Germline-derived CDR1 and CDR2 are LGHNA and YNFKEQ. The CDR3 nucleotides are TGTGCCAGCAGCCAAGGGTTTCAGGGAACCTACGAGCAGTACTTC. It translates to CASSQGFQGTYEQYF.